This T cell receptor (beta chain) was observed in a study of T cell responses to AZD1222 COVID-19 vaccine. Study-wide findings and caveats: Clonal diversity may have been underestimated, and the donors were mostly white British, with more females than males. Baseline seropositivity occurred in only a handful of AZD1222 recipients.

Using immunoSEQ multiplex PCR, the repertoire was profiled, and TCRdb retains in-frame clones only, with some absent. The sample consists of more than 150,000 clones, less than 95% of them appearing once. Concerning this clone itself: Its antigen is still unknown.

The material was peripheral blood, obtained on day 0 of AZD1222 vaccination. The source is an adult in good health.

This chain's CDR3 is CASKELNTNTEAFF. CDR3 bases: TGTGCCAGCAAAGAGCTAAACACTAATACTGAAGCTTTCTTT. J is TRBJ1-1 and V is TRBV6-5; D remains ambiguous. CDR3 length: 14 amino acids. V was clipped by 7 bases and J by 5 bases, with 17 bases between them. The germline gives CDR1 MNHEY, CDR2 SVGAGI.